The clone carrying this T cell receptor beta chain occurred a few times. Antigen specificity is unknown. V lost 5 bases, J lost 8 bases, and 19 bases lay in between. The CDR3 spans 14 residues. Germline V CDR1 and CDR2: SQVTM, ANQGSEA. This entry belongs to a study of CD8+ T cells in alopecia areata. Treatment indicated: oral pan-JAK inhibitor, 5-10 mg twice daily. Study conclusions and caveats: Lesional tissue from the scalp (especially in alopecia totalis/universalis) showed higher clonality than normal scalp.

Isolated RNA was reverse transcribed into cDNA used as the sequencing template. Clones were read by immunoSEQ multiplex PCR, and TCRdb kept only the in-frame ones, dropping some. The data contain more than 200,000 clones, approximately 40% of them seen just once; the ten biggest clones take up roughly 2.6%. The clonotype comes from a human donor with alopecia areata. This chain links TRBV29-1 with TRBJ2-1; D is possibly TRBD2 (6 bases). Sequencing used CD4+ T cells sorted from blood, obtained at approximately week 37, from a patient treated with tofacitinib. The CDR3 DNA sequence: TGCAGCGTTTACTCCGGGACTTTTACCGATGAGCAGTTCTTC. Its translation is CSVYSGTFTDEQFF.